The present entry profiles one T cell receptor beta chain with its context. Its target antigen remains unknown. Per-nucleotide qualities are absent, and no much larger clonotype sits a single base away. From a lookup of the germline V gene, CDR1 and CDR2 are SGHDN and FVKESK. The V and J ends are trimmed by 4 bases and 0 bases, leaving 15 bases between them. Spanning cysteine to phenylalanine, the CDR3 consists of 17 amino acids. This entry keeps only the CDR3 DNA: 51 bases, framed from base 1. High-throughput TCR beta sequencing profiled peripheral blood CD8+ and CD4+ T cells from healthy donors, Susac syndrome patients and multiple sclerosis patients. The healthy donors served as controls matched for age and sex. Bulk CD8+ and CD4+ T cells were purified by magnetic negative isolation, whereas CD8+ TEMRA cells were enriched by FACS. Blood was collected in EDTA tubes and processed within 24 hours, with PBMCs isolated through density gradient centrifugation. PBMCs destined for TCR sequencing were cryopreserved in liquid nitrogen and later thawed in a 37 °C water bath. The sorted or isolated CD4+, CD8+ and CD8+ TEMRA cells reached a purity of at least 90%.

This sample was taken from a study of CD8 T cells in Susac syndrome (dated by TCRdb to between 2018 and 2021). Looking at the study overall: The study used repertoire sequencing to test whether antigen drove CD8+ T cell activation and differentiation in Susac syndrome.

RNA was extracted using the RNeasy kit, and about 0.45 to 1 microgram was reverse transcribed with random hexamers. The immunoSEQ multiplex PCR assay, covering 54 Vbeta and 13 Jbeta segments, was used to amplify TCR beta CDR3 regions. PCR amplification bias was corrected using a synthetic template baseline for primer optimization and computational correction. On the study's bioinformatics: Reads were annotated to V, D and J genes per IMGT and analyzed with immunoSEQ Analyzer, keeping only productive sequences. Clonality was computed as one minus Shannon entropy normalized by log2 of the number of productive unique sequences. For each patient and control, public and private clones were evaluated within the 100 most prevalent clones. Susac-specific clones were defined as absent from healthy and MS cohorts, 850 to 1,300 published viral clones and other ImmuneACCESS disease sequences. TCRdb trimmed the raw reads at Q25, called clones with MiXCR and kept productive beta chains. CDR3 protein sequences are deduplicated, and each keeps its most common genes and DNA. For this entry, the V and J calls and clone size follow TCRdb and not the study's own pipeline. The sample table records roughly 120,000 distinct CDR3 sequences; over 85% of these occur just once. More than 0.075% of the sample is taken by the ten largest.

Paper-wide results and their limitations: The number of individuals in the TCR sequencing and HLA analysis was acknowledged as relatively small.

The sequenced sample consisted of CD4+ T cells from PBMCs. The receptor's source is a human donor in good health. The chain is made from TRBV14 and TRBJ2-2; no D gene can be assigned with confidence. The CDR3 protein: CASSPIWARANTGELFF. The DNA sequence is as follows: TGTGCCAGCAGCCCCATATGGGCAAGGGCGAACACCGGGGAGCTGTTTTTT.